The next 27 T cell receptor beta chains were all read from a single sample in a study of blood T cell repertoires in COVID-19. Clones were read by immunoSEQ multiplex PCR, and TCRdb kept only the in-frame ones, dropping some. The sample yields approximately 30,000 clones, 87% seen once. The specimen sequenced was peripheral blood. All receptors come from a human donor in a cohort sampled during active COVID-19.

This clone appeared a few times. The V and J genes are TRBV3-1 (or the pseudogene TRBV3-2) and TRBJ2-2, with 8 bases fitting TRBD2. The ends lost 7 bases at V and 7 bases at J; junction bases unmatched: 11. Per the germline V gene, CDR1 is LGHDT and CDR2 is YNNKEL (reference sequence). The CDR3 extends over 15 amino acids. DNA of the CDR3: TGTGCCAGCAACCGTCGAGCGGGAGCGGGCGGGGAGCTGTTTTTT. Its protein is CASNRRAGAGGELFF.

The chain links TRBV9 to TRBJ2-1, with a possible D match to TRBD2 (5 bases). Germline assignment: CDR1 SGDLS and CDR2 YYNGEE. There are 15 residues in the CDR3. The V end lost 4 bases, the J end lost 6 bases, and 17 bases lay between the germline ends. CDR3: CASSTVIRERNEQFF. The CDR3 nucleotides are TGTGCCAGCAGCACAGTCATCCGGGAACGCAATGAGCAGTTCTTC.

The rearrangement uses TRBV19 and TRBJ2-1; D not resolved. This CDR3 region has 14 residues. Trimming stripped 7 bases from V and 2 bases from J, with 12 bases between. Germline CDR1 reads LNHDA; CDR2 reads SQIVND (reference sequence). The CDR3 spells CASTTSPTYNEQFF. Written as DNA, the CDR3 is TGTGCCAGTACTACTTCCCCAACCTACAATGAGCAGTTCTTC.

This clone was counted a single time. This sequence joins TRBV7-2 and TRBJ1-3; no reliable D call. Trimming removed 7 bases at V and 11 bases at J, with 21 bases between. This CDR3 is built from 14 residues. CDR1 SGHTA and CDR2 FQGNSA come from the germline V gene. The CDR3 DNA sequence: TGTGCCAGCACCGCAGCTATTTCTGAGGCGCCCATATATTTT. Translation: CASTAAISEAPIYF.

This rearrangement joins TRBV2 to TRBJ1-1; D not certain. The germline CDR1 and CDR2 sequences are SNHLY and FYNNEI. The CDR3 extends over 13 amino acids. The V end was cut by 5 bases, the J end by 4 bases, with 11 bases between. DNA for the CDR3: TGTGCCAGCAGTCCCTCCCACAGCACTGAAGCTTTCTTT. Translating it yields CASSPSHSTEAFF.

The chain employs TRBV5-5 and TRBJ1-3, with 8 positions matching TRBD1. Trimming took 4 bases from V and 8 from J; bases not matched to a gene: 5. The CDR3 runs to 13 residues. Germline V gives CDR1 SGHKS, CDR2 YYEKEE (reference sequence). The CDR3, as DNA: TGTGCCAGCAGCCTGCAGGGGGCGGACACCATATATTTT. Amino acids: CASSLQGADTIYF.

This clone was observed a single time. The V gene is TRBV6-6, the J gene TRBJ2-3, with D possibly TRBD2 on 5 matching bases. The CDR3 has 16 amino acids. V was shortened by 5 bases and J by 0 bases, with 15 bases between the two germline ends. Germline CDR1 reads MNHNY; CDR2 reads SVGAGI (reference sequence). CDR3 DNA sequence: TGTGCCAGCAGTCCGGGGATAGTGGCTAGCACAGATACGCAGTATTTT. Translation gives CASSPGIVASTDTQYF.

The V and J genes are TRBV20-1 and TRBJ2-7, with D perhaps TRBD2 (5 bases). This CDR3 has 11 residues. Trimming took off 6 bases at V and 4 bases at J, with 10 bases between the two ends. CDR1 is DFQATT and CDR2 is SNEGSKA in the germline V gene (reference sequence). CDR3 sequence: CSANRDYEQYF. For the CDR3, the DNA is TGCAGTGCCAACCGGGATTACGAGCAGTACTTC.

The chain carries TRBV5-4 and TRBJ1-2; no reliable D call. The CDR3 runs to 13 residues. V was clipped by 0 bases and J by 4 bases, with 7 bases between them. Per the germline V gene, CDR1 is SGHNT and CDR2 is YYREEE (reference sequence). CDR3 nucleotide sequence: TGTGCCAGCAGCTTGGACAGAAGCTATGGCTACACCTTC. This codes for CASSLDRSYGYTF.

This chain joins TRBV7-2 and TRBJ1-1; the match to TRBD1 covers 9 bases. CDR3 size: 15 residues. The germline V gene has CDR1 SGHTA and CDR2 FQGNSA. J was trimmed by 8 bases and V by 3 bases; bases with no gene match: 10. CDR3 in amino acids: CASSFRNRGQGEAFF. CDR3 nucleotides: TGTGCCAGCAGCTTCCGGAACAGGGGGCAAGGGGAAGCTTTCTTT.

V is TRBV2 and J is TRBJ1-2; D ambiguous. With 3 bases removed from V and 3 bases from J, the gap between germline ends came to 5 bases. The CDR3 contains 12 residues. CDR1 and CDR2 (germline): SNHLY, FYNNEI. CDR3 bases: TGTGCCAGCAGTGAGAGGCACTATGGCTACACCTTC. It yields the protein CASSERHYGYTF.

The chain recombines TRBV7-3 with TRBJ2-5, with D tentatively TRBD2 (7 bases). CDR1 is SGHTA and CDR2 is FQGTGA in the germline V gene. The ends were cut back, 1 base at V and 4 bases at J, with 19 bases in the middle. CDR3 size: 17 residues. The CDR3 DNA follows: TGTGCCAGCAGCTTAAAGTCGGGACGGGGGGCTCCAGAGACCCAGTACTTC. This gives the protein CASSLKSGRGAPETQYF. The full variable domain, with the rest looked up from reference TRBV7-3 and TRBJ2-5, is GAGVSQTPSNKVTEKGKYVELRCDPISGHTALYWYRQSLGQGPEFLIYFQGTGAADDSGLPNDRFFAVRPEGSVSTLKIQRTERGDSAVYLCASSLKSGRGAPETQYFGPGTRLLVL.

This sequence joins TRBV18 and TRBJ2-2; TRBD2 matches at 13 bases. CDR1 and CDR2 from the germline V gene are KGHSH and LQKENI. The CDR3 runs 17 residues. V lost 1 base and J lost 6; bases outside the gene matches: 5. CDR3 DNA: TGTGCCAGCTCACCACTCGGGACTAGCGGGACGGCCGGGGAGCTGTTTTTT. Translation: CASSPLGTSGTAGELFF.

The rearrangement links TRBV9 to TRBJ1-6, with a tentative D call TRBD1 (5 bases). Looked up from germline, CDR1 is SGDLS and CDR2 is YYNGEE. The CDR3 contains 16 residues. V lost 7 bases and J lost 8, with 22 bases in between. CDR3 residues: CASGEGIPSQDSPLHF. The CDR3 DNA sequence: TGTGCCAGCGGGGAGGGGATCCCAAGCCAGGATTCACCCCTCCACTTT.

The genes are TRBV13 and TRBJ1-1, with no clear D. Germline V gene sequence: CDR1 PRHDT, CDR2 FYEKMQ (reference sequence). The CDR3 has 17 residues. V was pared by 0 bases and J by 5 bases, with 19 bases between. The CDR3, as DNA: TGTGCCAGCAGCTTAGGAAGGGTAAGTTCCGGAGGGACTGAAGCTTTCTTT. It specifies CASSLGRVSSGGTEAFF.

The chain uses TRBV27 and TRBJ2-1; TRBD2 might be the D (5 bases). The V end lost 0 bases, the J end lost 3 bases, and 15 bases lay between the germline ends. The CDR3 covers 17 residues. In germline, CDR1 is MNHEY, CDR2 SMNVEV (reference sequence). CDR3 nucleotides: TGTGCCAGCAGTTTATCGGTTGCAGGACTTTTCTACAATGAGCAGTTCTTC. It specifies CASSLSVAGLFYNEQFF.

The chain employs TRBV2 and TRBJ1-1; D gene unclear. V lost 8 bases and J 4 bases, leaving 11 bases between the germline ends. Germline CDR1 and CDR2: SNHLY and FYNNEI. This CDR3 has 12 residues. CDR3 bases: TGTGCCAGCCCCCCCTGGGCCACTGAAGCTTTCTTT. It is translated as CASPPWATEAFF.

The rearrangement joins TRBV6-5 to TRBJ2-5; D may be TRBD2 (7 bases). The CDR3 extends over 16 amino acids. CDR1 is MNHEY and CDR2 is SVGAGI in the germline V gene. Trimming took 2 bases from V and 5 from J, leaving 18 bases between them. The CDR3 DNA follows: TGTGCCAGCAGTTACGGGAGGGGGGAGAGGGAGGAGACCCAGTACTTC. It is translated as CASSYGRGEREETQYF.

In its sample, this clone was seen once. The rearrangement joins TRBV6-5 to TRBJ2-7; 8 nucleotides line up with TRBD2. Germline lookup yields CDR1 MNHEY and CDR2 SVGAGI. This CDR3 is built from 15 residues. The V segment lost 5 bases and the J segment 0 bases; nucleotides outside the gene matches: 6. The CDR3 DNA follows: TGTGCCAGCAGTAAGACTAGCGCTAGCTCCTACGAGCAGTACTTC. The encoded protein is CASSKTSASSYEQYF.

This clone has only a few counts. This sequence joins TRBV6-1 and TRBJ1-2, with TRBD1 matching 7 bases. Per the germline V gene, CDR1 is MNHNS and CDR2 is SASEGT. V lost 3 bases to trimming and J lost 6 bases; unmatched junction nucleotides: 10. There are 15 residues in the CDR3. Written as DNA, the CDR3 is TGTGCCAGCAGTGAGACAGGGTTGGGTCGGGATGGCTACACCTTC. Translation: CASSETGLGRDGYTF.

The chain links TRBV30 to TRBJ2-7; TRBD1 might be the D (6 bases). This CDR3 contains 14 residues. V was trimmed by 2 bases and J by 3 bases, leaving 14 bases between them. CDR1 and CDR2 (germline): GTSNPN, SVGIG (reference sequence). This CDR3 reads CAWSSRDIYYEQYF. The CDR3 nucleotides are TGTGCCTGGAGTTCCCGGGACATCTACTACGAGCAGTACTTC.

The chain joins TRBV19 to TRBJ2-7; 10 nucleotides match TRBD1. Trimming at V came to 5 bases and at J to 4 bases, leaving 8 bases not matched to a gene. The CDR3 runs 15 residues. Germline-derived CDR1 and CDR2 are LNHDA and SQIVND (reference sequence). CDR3 sequence reads: CASSGPGQGIYEQYF. The CDR3 DNA follows: TGTGCCAGTAGTGGACCGGGACAGGGGATTTACGAGCAGTACTTC.

This chain joins TRBV5-1 and TRBJ2-7; perhaps TRBD1 as D (6 bases). CDR1 SGHRS and CDR2 YFSETQ come from the germline V gene. The CDR3 length is 17 residues. The V gene lost 0 bases and the J gene lost 0 bases, with 16 bases spanning the gap. In DNA, the CDR3 is TGCGCCAGCAGCTTGGCAAAATTGGGACAACTCTCCTACGAGCAGTACTTC. Translation gives CASSLAKLGQLSYEQYF.

This chain links TRBV4-3 with TRBJ2-7, with D possibly TRBD1 on 5 matching bases. Germline V lookup: CDR1 LGHNA, CDR2 YSLEER. This CDR3 has 14 amino acids. Trimming cost V 0 bases and J 2 bases, with 8 bases left between them. CDR3: CASSQDTGTYEQYF. Here the CDR3 DNA reads TGCGCCAGCAGCCAAGATACAGGTACCTACGAGCAGTACTTC.

The chain is built from TRBV7-9 and TRBJ2-3; 7 bases are a match to TRBD2. The CDR3 sequence is 15 residues long. Unmatched junction bases numbered 7, after V lost 5 bases and J lost 2 bases. CDR1 and CDR2 from the germline V gene are SEHNR and FQNEAQ (reference sequence). As DNA, the CDR3 is TGTGCCAGCAGCCCGCTGACTAGCCCCACAGATACGCAGTATTTT. Its protein is CASSPLTSPTDTQYF.

The genes are TRBV28 and TRBJ1-2; D might be TRBD1 (5 bases). Trimming removed 4 bases at V and 10 bases at J, with 16 bases between. Germline assignment: CDR1 MDHEN and CDR2 SYDVKM. This CDR3 has 13 residues. In DNA form, the CDR3 reads TGTGCCAGCAGTTCCTCCTCCGGGGGACCCTACACCTTC. This gives the protein CASSSSSGGPYTF.

The V and J genes are TRBV19 and TRBJ1-3; maybe TRBD1 (5 bases). CDR1 is LNHDA, CDR2 SQIVND, per germline (reference sequence). Trimming stripped 2 bases from V and 0 bases from J, with 11 bases between. The CDR3 has 16 residues. CDR3 in DNA: TGTGCCAGTAGTATATCCTGGGGCATCTCTGGAAACACCATATATTTT. Its protein product is CASSISWGISGNTIYF.